This T cell receptor (beta chain) was obtained from a study of T cell responses to AZD1222 COVID-19 vaccine. Assay: immunoSEQ multiplex PCR; the TCRdb copy retains only in-frame clones and omits some. The sample lists roughly 140,000 clones; 80% to 90% were seen once. About this clone itself: Its specificity is not known.

The V end lost 4 bases, the J end lost 3 bases, and 18 bases lay between the germline ends. This CDR3 region has 15 residues. Germline CDR1 reads SQVTM; CDR2 reads ANQGSEA. General study findings and limits: The donors showed a predominance of white British ancestry and of females, with possible underestimation of clonal diversity. Among spike-specific TCRs, nearly half reportedly target unmutated variant regions. Dominant CD4 TCR responses targeted spike regions 160-218 and 743-854. Repertoire sampling occurred only after the peak T cell response.

This TCR came from an adult who received the AZD1222 COVID-19 vaccine. The V gene is TRBV29-1, the J gene TRBJ1-1; no reliable D call. Sequencing used peripheral blood, obtained 28 days after the second AZD1222 dose. CDR3 sequence (DNA): TGCAGCGTTGCATTGAGGAACCTACAGTACACTGAAGCTTTCTTT. This sequence encodes CSVALRNLQYTEAFF.